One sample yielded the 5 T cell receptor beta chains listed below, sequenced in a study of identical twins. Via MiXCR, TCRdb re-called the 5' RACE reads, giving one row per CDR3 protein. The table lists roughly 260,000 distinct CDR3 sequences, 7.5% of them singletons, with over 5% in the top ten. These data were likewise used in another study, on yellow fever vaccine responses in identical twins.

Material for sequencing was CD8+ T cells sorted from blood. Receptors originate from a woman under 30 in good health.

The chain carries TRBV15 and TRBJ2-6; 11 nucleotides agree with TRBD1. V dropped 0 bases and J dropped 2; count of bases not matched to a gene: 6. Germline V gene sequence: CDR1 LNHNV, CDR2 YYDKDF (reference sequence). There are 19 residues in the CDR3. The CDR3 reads CATSRDPRTGGAGANVLTF. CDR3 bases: TGTGCCACCAGCAGAGATCCGAGGACAGGGGGCGCTGGGGCCAACGTCCTGACTTTC.

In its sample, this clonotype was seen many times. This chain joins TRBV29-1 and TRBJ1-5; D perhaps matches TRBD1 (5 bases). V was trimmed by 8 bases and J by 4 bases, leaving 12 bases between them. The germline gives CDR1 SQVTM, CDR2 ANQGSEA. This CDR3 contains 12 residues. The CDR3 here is CSIQWGNQPQHF. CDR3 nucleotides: TGCAGCATCCAGTGGGGGAATCAGCCCCAGCATTTT.

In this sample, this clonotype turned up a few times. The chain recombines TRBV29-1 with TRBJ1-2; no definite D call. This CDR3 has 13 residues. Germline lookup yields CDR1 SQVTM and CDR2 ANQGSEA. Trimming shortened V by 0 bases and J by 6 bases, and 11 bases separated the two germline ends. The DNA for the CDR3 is TGCAGCGTTGAAGATCTGAGTTACGATGGCTACACCTTC. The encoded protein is CSVEDLSYDGYTF.

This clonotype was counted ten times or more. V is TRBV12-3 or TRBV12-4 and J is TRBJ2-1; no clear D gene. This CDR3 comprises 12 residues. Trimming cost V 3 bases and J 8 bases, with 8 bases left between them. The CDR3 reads CASSFGIHEQFF. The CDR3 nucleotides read TGTGCCAGCAGTTTCGGCATACATGAGCAGTTCTTC.

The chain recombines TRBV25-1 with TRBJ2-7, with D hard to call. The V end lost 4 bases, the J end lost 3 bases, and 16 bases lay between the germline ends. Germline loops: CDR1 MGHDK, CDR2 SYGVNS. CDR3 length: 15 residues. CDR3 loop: CASSGASEQIYEQYF. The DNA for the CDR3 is TGTGCCAGCAGTGGTGCCAGCGAGCAGATCTACGAGCAGTACTTC.